The rows below give T cell receptor beta chains drawn from one sample of a study of patients and donors after allogeneic stem cell transplantation. TCRdb passed the RT-PCR reads through MiXCR, listing each CDR3 protein once. Of about 960,000 distinct CDR3 sequences in the sample, roughly 18% were seen once. Sequences were obtained from blood, either unsorted or a sorted T cell fraction (not recorded which). The receptors originated from a human donor who was either an allogeneic HSCT recipient or a stem cell or donor lymphocyte infusion donor (not recorded which). It is not recorded whose cells these are; they may come from a transplant donor. The CDR3 runs from the conserved cysteine through the conserved F or W.

>TRBJ2-1|TRBV15
CATSSGKATNEQFF
>TRBJ2-1|TRBV10-3
CAISESREGTQQFF
>TRBJ2-7|TRBV7-9
CASSLGQGSGEQYF
>TRBJ1-1|TRBV7-6
CASSLGTGFSLNTEAFF
>TRBJ2-3|TRBV5-1
CASSLEGRGADTQYF
>TRBJ2-3|TRBV12-3/TRBV12-4
CASGDNGQNTDTQYF
>TRBJ2-1|TRBV7-9
CASSFVRGDNEQFF
>TRBJ2-1|TRBV29-1
CSVVWGNYNEQFF
>TRBJ1-5|TRBV24-1
CATSDTGRPDQPQHF
>TRBJ2-7|TRBV12-3/TRBV12-4
CASSFLRDRGSEQYF
>TRBJ2-7|TRBV6-2/TRBV6-3
CASSRGQGKVHEQYF
>TRBJ2-6|TRBV20-1
CSARPRLRASGANVLTF
>TRBJ2-7|TRBV10-3
CAISDISYEQYF
>TRBJ2-1|TRBV5-1
CASSLRRDNSYNEQFF
>TRBJ2-1|TRBV7-3
CASSLIRGQNYNEQFF
>TRBJ1-1|TRBV4-1
CASSLYQGTGAMNTEAFF
>TRBJ1-6|TRBV6-1
CASSEAPRSSYNSPLHF
>TRBJ2-1|TRBV10-3
CAIRSTSGEGNEQFF
>TRBJ2-1|TRBV20-1
CSAQRRTTSGGVNEQFF
>TRBJ2-7|TRBV12-3/TRBV12-4
CASRRGQSSSYEQYF
>TRBJ2-7|TRBV7-2
CASSPHRSYEQYF
>TRBJ2-1|TRBV29-1
CSVELWGSSYNEQFF
>TRBJ2-2|TRBV5-1
CASSPIGQSGELFF
>TRBJ1-5|TRBV6-5
CASSTGGQPQHF
>TRBJ2-5|TRBV6-1
CASSRKAPETQYF
>TRBJ2-1|TRBV3-1
CASSQDPVSYNEQFF
>TRBJ2-7|TRBV30
CAWGTSGDYEQYF
>TRBJ2-5|TRBV10-3
CAITPGQGKGETQYF
>TRBJ2-1|TRBV29-1
CSVNSGAGGDEQFF
>TRBJ1-1|TRBV6-2/TRBV6-3
CASSYRQTEAFF
>TRBJ1-2|TRBV12-3/TRBV12-4
CASSFGTTRYGYTF
>TRBJ2-3|TRBV7-3
CAGEQGHDTQYF
>TRBJ2-2|TRBV6-2/TRBV6-3
CASSRIVSGGRVNTGELFF
>TRBJ2-5|TRBV9
CASSVRTGEPQETQYF
>TRBJ2-1|TRBV12-3/TRBV12-4
CASSLFRGRLSGYNEQFF
>TRBJ2-5|TRBV24-1
CATRAAGQGETQYF
>TRBJ1-3|TRBV20-1
CSARVSGTGKFRSGNTIYF
>TRBJ2-2|TRBV6-2/TRBV6-3
CASSRGRGELFF
>TRBJ1-5|TRBV24-1
CATSDPPDNQPQHF
>TRBJ2-7|TRBV4-1
CASSRLVLPAYEQYF
>TRBJ1-2|TRBV20-1
CSELDPTGPYGYTF
>TRBJ2-7|TRBV12-3/TRBV12-4
CASSPTYEQYF
>TRBJ2-1|TRBV11-2
CASSLLGDVWRVNNEQFF
>TRBJ2-5|TRBV9
CASSVEQGGKTQYF
>TRBJ2-1|TRBV24-1
CATSGDRGSREQFF
>TRBJ1-1|TRBV24-1
CATSGGVRGNTEAFF
>TRBJ2-5|TRBV12-3/TRBV12-4
CASSPPLGEKGQTQYF
>TRBJ1-5|TRBV11-2
CASSLVGSFQYSNQPQHF
>TRBJ2-3|TRBV5-1
CASRPGDRQADTQYF